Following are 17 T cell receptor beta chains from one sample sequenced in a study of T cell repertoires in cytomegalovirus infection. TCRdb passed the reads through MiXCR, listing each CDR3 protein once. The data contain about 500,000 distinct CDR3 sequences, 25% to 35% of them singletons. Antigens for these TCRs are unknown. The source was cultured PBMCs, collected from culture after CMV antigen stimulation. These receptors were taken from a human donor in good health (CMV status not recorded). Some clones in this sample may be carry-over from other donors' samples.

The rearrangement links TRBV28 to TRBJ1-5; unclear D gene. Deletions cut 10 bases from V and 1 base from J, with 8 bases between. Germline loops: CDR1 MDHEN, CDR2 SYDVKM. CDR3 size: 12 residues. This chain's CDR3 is CANSRSNQPQHF. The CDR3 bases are TGTGCCAACTCAAGGAGCAATCAGCCCCAGCATTTT.

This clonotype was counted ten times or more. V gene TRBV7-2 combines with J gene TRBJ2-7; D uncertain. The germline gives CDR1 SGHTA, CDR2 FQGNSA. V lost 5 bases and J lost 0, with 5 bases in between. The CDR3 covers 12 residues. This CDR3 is CASSESSYEQYV. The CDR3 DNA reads TGTGCCAGCAGCGAAAGCTCCTACGAGCAGTACGTC.

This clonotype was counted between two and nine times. CDR3 in amino acids: CASSSGQFYNEQFF. In DNA, the CDR3 is TGTGCCAGCAGTTCGGGACAGTTCTACAATGAGCAGTTCTTC. The V call is TRBV6-2 or TRBV6-3, the J call TRBJ2-1; 7 bases are a match to TRBD1. Germline trimming cut 4 bases from V and 3 bases from J; bases unmatched to any gene: 3. CDR1 and CDR2 from the germline V gene are MNHEY and SVGEGT. CDR3 length: 14 amino acids.

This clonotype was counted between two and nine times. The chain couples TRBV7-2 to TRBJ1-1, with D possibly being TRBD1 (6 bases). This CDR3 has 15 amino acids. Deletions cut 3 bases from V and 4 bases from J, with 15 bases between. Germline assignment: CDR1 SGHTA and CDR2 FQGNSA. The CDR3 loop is CASSFVTSRGTEAFF. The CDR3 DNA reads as TGTGCCAGCAGCTTTGTAACGTCCAGGGGCACTGAAGCTTTCTTT. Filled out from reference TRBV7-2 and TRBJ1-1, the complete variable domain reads GAGVSQSPSNKVTEKGKDVELRCDPISGHTALYWYRQSLGQGLEFLIYFQGNSAPDKSGLPSDRFSAERTGGSVSTLTIQRTQQEDSAVYLCASSFVTSRGTEAFFGQGTRLTVV.

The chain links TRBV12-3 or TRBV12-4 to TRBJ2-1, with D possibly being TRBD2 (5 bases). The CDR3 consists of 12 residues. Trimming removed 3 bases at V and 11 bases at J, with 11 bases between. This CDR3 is CASSFGSTKQFF. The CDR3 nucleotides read TGTGCCAGCAGTTTCGGCTCGACTAAGCAGTTCTTC.

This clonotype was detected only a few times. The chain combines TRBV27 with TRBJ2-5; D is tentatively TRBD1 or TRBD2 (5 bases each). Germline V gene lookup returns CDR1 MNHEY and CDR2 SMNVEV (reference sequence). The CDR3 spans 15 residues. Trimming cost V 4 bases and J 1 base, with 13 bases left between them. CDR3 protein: CASSSSRVLQETQYF. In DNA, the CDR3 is TGTGCCAGCAGTTCTAGCAGGGTTCTCCAAGAGACCCAGTACTTC.

CDR3 in amino acids: CASSLSSGRRGTGELFF. The CDR3 bases are TGTGCCAGCAGTTTATCTAGCGGGAGGAGGGGAACCGGGGAGCTGTTTTTT. This chain uses TRBV12-3 or TRBV12-4 with TRBJ2-2; the match to TRBD2 covers 11 bases. V trimming: 2 bases; J trimming: 5 bases; junction bases outside the gene matches: 7. CDR3 length: 17 amino acids.

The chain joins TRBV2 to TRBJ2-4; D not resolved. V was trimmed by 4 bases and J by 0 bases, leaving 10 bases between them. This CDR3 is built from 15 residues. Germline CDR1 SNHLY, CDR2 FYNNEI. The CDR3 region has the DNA TGTGCCAGCAGTGGCTTGGCAGAAGCCAAAAACATTCAGTACTTC. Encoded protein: CASSGLAEAKNIQYF.

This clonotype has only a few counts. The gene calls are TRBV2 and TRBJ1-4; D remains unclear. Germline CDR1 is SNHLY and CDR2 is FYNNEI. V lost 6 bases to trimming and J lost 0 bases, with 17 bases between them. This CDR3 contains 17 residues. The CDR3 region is CASRKQPGVATNEKLFF. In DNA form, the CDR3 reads TGTGCCAGCAGGAAGCAGCCGGGCGTTGCAACTAATGAAAAACTGTTTTTT.

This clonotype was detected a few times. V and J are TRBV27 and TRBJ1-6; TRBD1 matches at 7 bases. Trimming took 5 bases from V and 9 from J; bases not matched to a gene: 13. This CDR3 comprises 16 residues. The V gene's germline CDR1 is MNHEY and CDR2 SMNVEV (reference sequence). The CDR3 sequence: CASSSFLHRGGSPLHF. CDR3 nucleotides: TGTGCCAGCAGTAGCTTTCTTCACAGGGGTGGTTCACCCCTCCACTTT.

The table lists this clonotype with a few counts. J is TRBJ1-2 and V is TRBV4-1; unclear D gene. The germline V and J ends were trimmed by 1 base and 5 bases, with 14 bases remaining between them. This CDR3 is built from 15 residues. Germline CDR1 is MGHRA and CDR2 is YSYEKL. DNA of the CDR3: TGCGCCAGCAGCCAAGGAGTCCGTACAGAGTATGGCTACACCTTC. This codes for CASSQGVRTEYGYTF.

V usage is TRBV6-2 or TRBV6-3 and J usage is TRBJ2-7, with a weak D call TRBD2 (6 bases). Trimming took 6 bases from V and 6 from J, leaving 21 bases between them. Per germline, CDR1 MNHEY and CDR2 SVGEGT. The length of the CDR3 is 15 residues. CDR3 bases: TGTGCCAGCAGACGGGCGGGGCTAGCGACCATCGAGCAGTACGTC. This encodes CASRRAGLATIEQYV.

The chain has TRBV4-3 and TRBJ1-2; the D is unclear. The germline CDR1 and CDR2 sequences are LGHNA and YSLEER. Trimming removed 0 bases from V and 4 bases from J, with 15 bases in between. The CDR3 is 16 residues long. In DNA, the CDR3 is TGCGCCAGCAGCCAAGAGAATTCTCGGAGAAGCTATGGCTACACCTTC. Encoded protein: CASSQENSRRSYGYTF.

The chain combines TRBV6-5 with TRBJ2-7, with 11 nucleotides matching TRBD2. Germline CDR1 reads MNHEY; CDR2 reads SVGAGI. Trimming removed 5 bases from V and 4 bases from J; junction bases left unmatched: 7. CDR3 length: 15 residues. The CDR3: CASSVGTSGAYEQYF. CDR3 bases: TGTGCCAGCAGTGTAGGGACTAGCGGAGCGTACGAGCAGTACTTC.

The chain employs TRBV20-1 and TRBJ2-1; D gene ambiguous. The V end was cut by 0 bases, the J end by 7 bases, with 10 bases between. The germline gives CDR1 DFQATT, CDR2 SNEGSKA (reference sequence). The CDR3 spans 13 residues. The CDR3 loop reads CSARDHELNEQFF. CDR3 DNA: TGCAGTGCTAGAGATCATGAGTTGAATGAGCAGTTCTTC.

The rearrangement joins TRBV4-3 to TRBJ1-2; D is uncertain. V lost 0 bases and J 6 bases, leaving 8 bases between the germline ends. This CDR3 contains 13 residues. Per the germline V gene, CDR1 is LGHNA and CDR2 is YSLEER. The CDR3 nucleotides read TGCGCCAGCAGCCAAGAGATCGGGAATGGCTACACCTTC. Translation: CASSQEIGNGYTF.

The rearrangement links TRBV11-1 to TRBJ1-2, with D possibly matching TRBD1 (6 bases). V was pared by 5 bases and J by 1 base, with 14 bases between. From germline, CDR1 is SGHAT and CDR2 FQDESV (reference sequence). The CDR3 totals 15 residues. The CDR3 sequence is CASSLSTGNNYGYTF. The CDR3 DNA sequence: TGTGCCAGCAGCCTATCAACAGGGAATAACTATGGCTACACCTTC.